This T cell receptor (beta chain) was captured in a study of cytomegalovirus exposure and HLA in healthy donors. General study findings and limits: Some V segments could not be told apart, so they were left out, TRBV6-2 and TRBV6-3 among them. The records held CMV serostatus as the only immune exposure information. Productive rates of about 87% or about 30% were seen for most TCR beta V segments in an earlier analysis. Reports indicate that TCR beta sequences accurately predicted the HLA-A and HLA-B alleles of most subjects.

There are 12 residues in the CDR3. With 3 bases removed from V and 0 bases from J, the gap between germline ends came to 3 bases. CDR1 is KGHSH and CDR2 is LQKENI in the germline V gene. PCR involved 60 Vbeta and 13 Jbeta primers. TCRdb's copy holds only in-frame clones and misses some; the assay was immunoSEQ multiplex PCR. The repertoire holds about 190,000 clones, under 80% seen once, with about 5% in the top ten. Concerning this clone: Its cognate antigen is unknown. This sample includes further DNA sequences coding for the same CDR3.

The TCR was taken from a man aged 25 to 40 in good health and CMV-seropositive. The chain links TRBV18 to TRBJ2-7, with D unresolved. Source material: PBMCs. The CDR3 bases are TGTGCCAGCTCACCGAGCTCCTACGAGCAGTACTTC. Translating gives CASSPSSYEQYF.